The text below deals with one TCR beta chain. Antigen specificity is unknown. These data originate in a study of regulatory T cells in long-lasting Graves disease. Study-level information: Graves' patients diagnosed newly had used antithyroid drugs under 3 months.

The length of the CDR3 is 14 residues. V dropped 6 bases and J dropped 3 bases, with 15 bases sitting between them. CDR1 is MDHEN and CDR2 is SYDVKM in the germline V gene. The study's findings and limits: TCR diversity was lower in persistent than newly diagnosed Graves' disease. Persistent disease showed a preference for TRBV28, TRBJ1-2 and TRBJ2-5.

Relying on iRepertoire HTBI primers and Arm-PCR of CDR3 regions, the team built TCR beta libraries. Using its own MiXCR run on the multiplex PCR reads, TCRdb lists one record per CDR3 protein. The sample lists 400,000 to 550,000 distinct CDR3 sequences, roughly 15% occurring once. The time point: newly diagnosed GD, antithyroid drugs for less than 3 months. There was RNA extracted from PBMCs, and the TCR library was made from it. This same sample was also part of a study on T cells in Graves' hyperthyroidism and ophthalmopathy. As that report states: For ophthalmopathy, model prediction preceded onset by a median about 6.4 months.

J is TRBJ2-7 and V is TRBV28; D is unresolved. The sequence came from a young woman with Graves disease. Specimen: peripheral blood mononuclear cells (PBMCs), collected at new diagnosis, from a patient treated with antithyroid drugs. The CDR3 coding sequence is TGTGCCAGCAGGCCGACCCAAAGATACTACGAGCAGTACTTC. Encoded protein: CASRPTQRYYEQYF. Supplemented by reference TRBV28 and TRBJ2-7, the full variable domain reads DVKVTQSSRYLVKRTGEKVFLECVQDMDHENMFWYRQDPGLGLRLIYFSYDVKMKEKGDIPEGYSVSREKKERFSLILESASTNQTSMYLCASRPTQRYYEQYFGPGTRLTVT.